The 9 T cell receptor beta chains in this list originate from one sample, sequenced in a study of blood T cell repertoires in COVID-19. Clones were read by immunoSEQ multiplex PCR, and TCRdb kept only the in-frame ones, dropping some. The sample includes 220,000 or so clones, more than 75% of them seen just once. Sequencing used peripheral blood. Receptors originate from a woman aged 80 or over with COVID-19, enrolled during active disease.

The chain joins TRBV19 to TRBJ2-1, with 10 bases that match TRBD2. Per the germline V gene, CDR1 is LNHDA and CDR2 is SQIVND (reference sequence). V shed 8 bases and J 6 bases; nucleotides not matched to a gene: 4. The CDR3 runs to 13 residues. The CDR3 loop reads CASRTSGRNEQFF. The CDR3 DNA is TGTGCCAGTCGGACTAGCGGTCGCAATGAGCAGTTCTTC.

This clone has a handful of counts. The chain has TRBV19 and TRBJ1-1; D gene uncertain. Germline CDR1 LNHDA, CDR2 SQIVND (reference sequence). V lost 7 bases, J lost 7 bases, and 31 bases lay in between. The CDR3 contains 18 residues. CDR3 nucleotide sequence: TGTGCCAGTACCACGATGGGCGGTGAGGCGGGGTATACATTTGAAGCTTTCTTT. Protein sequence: CASTTMGGEAGYTFEAFF.

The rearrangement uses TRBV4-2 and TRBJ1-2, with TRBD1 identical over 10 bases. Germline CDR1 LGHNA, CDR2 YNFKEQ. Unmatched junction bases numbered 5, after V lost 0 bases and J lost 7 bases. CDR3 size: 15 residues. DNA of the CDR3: TGTGCCAGCAGCCAAGACTTGACAGGGGGCGGTGGCTACACCTTC. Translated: CASSQDLTGGGGYTF.

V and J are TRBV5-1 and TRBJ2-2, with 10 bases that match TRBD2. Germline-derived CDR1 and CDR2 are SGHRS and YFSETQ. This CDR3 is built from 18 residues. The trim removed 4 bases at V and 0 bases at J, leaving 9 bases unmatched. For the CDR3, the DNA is TGCGCCAGCAGCCACGGTAGGAGCGGGGGGGCGAACACCGGGGAGCTGTTTTTT. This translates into CASSHGRSGGANTGELFF.

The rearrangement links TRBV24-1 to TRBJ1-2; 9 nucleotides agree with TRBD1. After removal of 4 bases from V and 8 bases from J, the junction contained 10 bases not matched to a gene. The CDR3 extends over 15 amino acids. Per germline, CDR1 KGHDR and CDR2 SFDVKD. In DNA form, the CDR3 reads TGTGCCACCAGTGAGGGGGACAGGGAGCTATTAGGCTACACCTTC. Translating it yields CATSEGDRELLGYTF.

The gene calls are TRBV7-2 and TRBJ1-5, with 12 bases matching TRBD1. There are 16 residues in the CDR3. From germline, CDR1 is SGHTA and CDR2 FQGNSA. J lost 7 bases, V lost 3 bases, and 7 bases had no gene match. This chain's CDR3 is CASSLGQGAPRQPQHF. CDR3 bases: TGTGCCAGCAGCTTGGGACAGGGGGCGCCCCGGCAGCCCCAGCATTTT.

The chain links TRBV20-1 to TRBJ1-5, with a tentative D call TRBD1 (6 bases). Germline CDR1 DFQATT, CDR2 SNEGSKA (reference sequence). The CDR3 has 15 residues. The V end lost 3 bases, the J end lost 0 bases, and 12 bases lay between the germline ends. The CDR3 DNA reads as TGCAGTGCTAGTAGGGGGTCTGATAGCAATCAGCCCCAGCATTTT. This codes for CSASRGSDSNQPQHF.

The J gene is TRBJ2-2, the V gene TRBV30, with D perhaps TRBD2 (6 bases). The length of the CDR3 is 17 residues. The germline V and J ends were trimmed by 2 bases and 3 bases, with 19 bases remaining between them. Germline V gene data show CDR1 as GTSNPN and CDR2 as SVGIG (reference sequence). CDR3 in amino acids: CAWSILVRDRHTGELFF. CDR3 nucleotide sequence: TGTGCCTGGAGTATTTTGGTGCGGGATAGGCACACCGGGGAGCTGTTTTTT.

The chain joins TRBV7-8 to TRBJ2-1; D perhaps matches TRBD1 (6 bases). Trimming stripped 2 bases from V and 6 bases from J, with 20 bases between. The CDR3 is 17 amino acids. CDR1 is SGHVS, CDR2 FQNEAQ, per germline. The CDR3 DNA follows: TGTGCCAGCAGCTTACTGACCGGGACATCCTCCCTCAATGAGCAGTTCTTC. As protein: CASSLLTGTSSLNEQFF.